Sequencing of this T cell receptor (beta chain) was carried out in a study of a mutant IDH1 vaccine in newly diagnosed glioma. Study details: The initiation of vaccination occurred 4-6 weeks after radiotherapy alone, or with temozolomide cycles. Most patients had radiochemotherapy with temozolomide before enrollment; others had one alone. Study-level results: Whatever changes occurred in top peripheral T cell clonotypes seemed unrelated to pseudoprogression.

Libraries were prepared by immunoSEQ multiplex PCR; TCRdb keeps only in-frame clonotypes and omits some of them. The sample includes about 94,000 clones, roughly 86% of them seen just once. As to this clone: Antigen specificity is unknown.

Time point here: week 47, end of study. Every vaccination contained 300 ug of the mutant IDH1 20-mer peptide and was paired with topical imiquimod. Across weeks 1, 3, 5, 7, 11, 15, 19 and 23, patients received a vaccination each time, eight in all. V was trimmed by 0 bases and J by 4 bases, leaving 10 bases between them. The CDR3 is 15 amino acids. The germline gives CDR1 LNHDA, CDR2 SQIVND (reference sequence). The source was PBMCs, collected from a glioma patient whose treatment included an IDH1 peptide vaccine. This TCR was recovered from a woman between 45 and 65 years old with glioma. The rearrangement links TRBV19 to TRBJ2-1, with no clear D. The CDR3 DNA reads TGTGCCAGTAGTATAGATACCGGCCCTTACAATGAGCAGTTCTTC. Amino acid sequence: CASSIDTGPYNEQFF. The complete variable domain, with remaining parts taken from reference TRBV19 and TRBJ2-1, reads DGGITQSPKYLFRKEGQNVTLSCEQNLNHDAMYWYRQDPGQGLRLIYYSQIVNDFQKGDIAEGYSVSREKKESFPLTVTSAQKNPTAFYLCASSIDTGPYNEQFFGPGTRLTVL.